This T cell receptor beta chain was documented in a study of T cells in Graves' hyperthyroidism and ophthalmopathy. Overall study: Peripheral blood was drawn at first diagnosis, prior to all treatment. Notes on the study in general: The model predicted ophthalmopathy a median around 6.5 months before onset.

Only a few counts were recorded for this clonotype. Its target is unknown. Amplification yielded TCR beta CDR3 regions, with RNA transcripts as the source. A set of HTBI primers served as the primers for a first-round RT-PCR of the TCR CDR3. TCRdb fed the multiplex PCR reads into MiXCR, producing one record per CDR3 protein. This table has about 640,000 distinct CDR3 sequences, around 21% appearing once. Germline V lookup: CDR1 KGHDR, CDR2 SFDVKD. Trimming stripped 5 bases from V and 4 bases from J, with 10 bases between. This CDR3 spans 13 amino acids. Each person with ophthalmopathy scored at least 3 on the Clinical Activity Score, reached NOSPECS grade 4 or higher, and had been ill under 3 months.

This sequence joins TRBV24-1 and TRBJ1-1; no reliable D call. Sequences were obtained from blood. This receptor was obtained from a man between 25 and 39 years old with Graves' ophthalmopathy. In DNA form, the CDR3 reads TGTGCCACCAGTGTCACGGAGGGCACTGAAGCTTTCTTT. It translates to CATSVTEGTEAFF.